This entry is about one T cell receptor (beta chain). Its target is unknown. Per the germline V gene, CDR1 is SGHVS and CDR2 is FQNEAQ. With 5 bases removed from V and 5 bases from J, the gap between germline ends came to 6 bases. The CDR3 is made up of 11 amino acids. The data belong to a study of shared clonotypes between healthy human individuals. Genomic DNA of every subset was divided equally among multiple immunoSEQ plates. Unsorted PBMCs provided DNA that was sequenced on ten immunoSEQ deep assay plates. The data were produced by immunoSEQ multiplex PCR, yet TCRdb's version contains in-frame clones alone and is incomplete. The sample lists 400,000 to 600,000 clones, over 75% occurring once. Study results and caveats: Blood was the sole source, and tissue repertoires probably differ.

The receptor was derived from a woman in her thirties or forties in good health. Some clones in this sample may be carry-over from other donors' samples. V and J are TRBV7-8 and TRBJ2-5; no clear D. Sequencing was done on a sample of PBMCs. CDR3 bases: TGTGCCAGCAGCCCCACCGAGACCCAGTACTTC. Protein: CASSPTETQYF.